The T cell receptor beta chain under discussion was sequenced for a study of human T cells and chemical hapten exposure. Study observations and caveats: Unchanged with DPC sensitization were TCRs above 1 in 1000 frequency.

A note on this clonotype: Its specificity is unknown.

The sample's time point: pre-sensitization, week 0. Stated treatment: therapeutic diphenylcyclopropenone sensitization with weekly scalp DPC. Extraction of total RNA was performed on unfractionated whole blood. Unique molecular identifiers were linked by the library to individual cDNA molecules. Per the original methods: Counts of TCRs in each sample centred on a median of roughly 89,000 and extended from roughly 25,000 to 750,000. TCRdb ran MiXCR on the RACE reads and lists one entry per CDR3 protein. The V and J calls follow TCRdb's processing rather than the paper's. The table records 100,000 to 150,000 distinct CDR3 sequences, approximately 15% of them present only once. Looked up from germline, CDR1 is SGHVS and CDR2 is FNYEAQ. CDR3 length: 18 amino acids. The V end lost 2 bases, the J end lost 3 bases, and 21 bases lay between the germline ends.

Source: whole blood, taken in connection with sensitization to the hapten diphenylcyclopropenone (DPC). The chain uses TRBV7-6 and TRBJ2-3; the D gene is possibly TRBD2 (6 bases). This TCR came from a woman younger than 35 with alopecia areata. Some clones in this sample may be carry-over from other donors' samples. The DNA for the CDR3 is TGTGCCAGCAGCTTAACGGGTTCTAGCGCCGGTACAACAGATACGCAGTATTTT. Translation gives CASSLTGSSAGTTDTQYF.